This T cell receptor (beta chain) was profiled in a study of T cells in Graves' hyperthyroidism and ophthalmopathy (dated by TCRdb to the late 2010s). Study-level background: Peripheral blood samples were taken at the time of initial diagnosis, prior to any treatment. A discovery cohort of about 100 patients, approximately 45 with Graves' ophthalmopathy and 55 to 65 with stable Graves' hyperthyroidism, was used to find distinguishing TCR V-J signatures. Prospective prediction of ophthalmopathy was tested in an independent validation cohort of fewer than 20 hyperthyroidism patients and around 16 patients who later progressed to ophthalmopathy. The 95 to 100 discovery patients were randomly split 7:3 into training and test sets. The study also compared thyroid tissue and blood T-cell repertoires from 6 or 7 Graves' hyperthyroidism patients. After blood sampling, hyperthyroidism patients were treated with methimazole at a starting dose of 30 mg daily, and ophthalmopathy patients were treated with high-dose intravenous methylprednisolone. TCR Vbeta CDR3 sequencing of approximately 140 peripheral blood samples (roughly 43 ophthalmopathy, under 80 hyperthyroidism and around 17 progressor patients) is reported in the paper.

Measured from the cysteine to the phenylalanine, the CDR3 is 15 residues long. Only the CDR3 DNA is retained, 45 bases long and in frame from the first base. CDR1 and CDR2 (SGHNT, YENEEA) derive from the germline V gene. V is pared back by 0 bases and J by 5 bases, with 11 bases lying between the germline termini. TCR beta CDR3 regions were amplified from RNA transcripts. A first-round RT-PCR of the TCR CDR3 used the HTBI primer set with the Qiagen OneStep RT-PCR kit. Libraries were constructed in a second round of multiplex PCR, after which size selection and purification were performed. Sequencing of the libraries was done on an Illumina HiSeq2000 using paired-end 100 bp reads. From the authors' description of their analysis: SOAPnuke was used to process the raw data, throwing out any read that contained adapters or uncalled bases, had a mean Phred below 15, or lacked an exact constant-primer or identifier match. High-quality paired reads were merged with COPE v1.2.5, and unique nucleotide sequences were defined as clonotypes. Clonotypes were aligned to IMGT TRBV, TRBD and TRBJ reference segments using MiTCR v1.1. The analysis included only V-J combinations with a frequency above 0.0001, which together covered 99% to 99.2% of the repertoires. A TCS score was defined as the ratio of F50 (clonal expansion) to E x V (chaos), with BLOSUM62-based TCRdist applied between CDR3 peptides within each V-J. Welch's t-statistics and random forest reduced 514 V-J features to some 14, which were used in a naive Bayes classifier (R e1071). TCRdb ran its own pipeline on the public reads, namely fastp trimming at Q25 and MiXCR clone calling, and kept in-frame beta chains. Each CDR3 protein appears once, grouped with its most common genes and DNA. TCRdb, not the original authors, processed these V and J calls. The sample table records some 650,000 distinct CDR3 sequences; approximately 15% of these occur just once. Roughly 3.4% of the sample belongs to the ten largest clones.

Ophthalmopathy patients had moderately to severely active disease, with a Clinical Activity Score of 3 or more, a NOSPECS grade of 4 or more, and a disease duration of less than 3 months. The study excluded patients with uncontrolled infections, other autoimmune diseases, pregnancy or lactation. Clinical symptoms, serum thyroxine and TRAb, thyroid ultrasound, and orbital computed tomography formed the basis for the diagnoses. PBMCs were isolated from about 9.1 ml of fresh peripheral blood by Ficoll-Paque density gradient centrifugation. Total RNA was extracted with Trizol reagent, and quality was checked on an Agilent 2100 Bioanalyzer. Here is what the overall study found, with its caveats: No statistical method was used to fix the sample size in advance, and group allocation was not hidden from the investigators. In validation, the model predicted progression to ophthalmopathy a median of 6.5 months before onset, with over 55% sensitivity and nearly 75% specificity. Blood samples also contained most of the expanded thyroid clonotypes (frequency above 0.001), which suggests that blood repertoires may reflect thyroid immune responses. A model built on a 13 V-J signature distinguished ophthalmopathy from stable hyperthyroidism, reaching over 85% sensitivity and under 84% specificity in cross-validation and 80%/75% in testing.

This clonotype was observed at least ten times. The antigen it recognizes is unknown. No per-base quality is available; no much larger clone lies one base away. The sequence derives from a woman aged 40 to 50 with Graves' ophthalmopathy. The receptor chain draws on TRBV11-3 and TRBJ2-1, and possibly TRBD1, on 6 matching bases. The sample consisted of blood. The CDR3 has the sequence CASSLEGALNNEQFF. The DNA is TGTGCCAGCAGCTTAGAGGGGGCGCTTAACAATGAGCAGTTCTTC.